The following is a T cell receptor beta chain sequence with its context. No cognate antigen has been identified for it. No much larger clonotype is one base removed from it; base qualities were not supplied. Relative to germline, V is 6 bases shorter and J is 2 bases shorter, with 11 bases between their ends. CDR1 and CDR2 (WSHSY, SAAADI) derive from the germline V gene. From the cysteine through the phenylalanine, the CDR3 covers 13 amino acids. Of the read, only the CDR3 DNA is kept; its 39 bases are in frame from base 1. TCRbeta CDR3 regions were amplified from genomic DNA by means of the immunoSEQ Assay, a bias-controlled multiplex PCR. In the authors' own workflow: Within the assay, amplification of reference gene primers was used to estimate how many nucleated cells each sample contained. Sequence reads were collapsed and filtered to measure the absolute abundance of every unique TCRbeta CDR3 rearrangement. For each sample, productive Simpson clonality was calculated as the square root of Simpson's diversity index over productive rearrangements. This is the immuneACCESS table as TCRdb keeps it, with only in-frame sequences that have V and J called. A part of the clones is gone; compared with another copy, unresolved V genes explain less than half, and the rest is unexplained. V and J calls and clone size are given by that table; D and trimming were obtained from the DNA. The sample includes approximately 300,000 clones, with nearly 90% observed a single time. The ten top clones hold 3.5% to 4.5% of the sample.

Participants in the prospective study were aged roughly 18 to 89 years, lived in about two dozen United States geographic areas, and enrolled through a virtual design. In the prospective study, participants were assigned to cohorts based on the clinical history participants reported in a screening survey and a study questionnaire. Each participant in the prospective study had whole blood, serum and a nasopharyngeal or oropharyngeal swab collected by mobile phlebotomists. Over an approximately 2-month period, participants in the prospective study had the option of providing additional blood draws and questionnaires. Blood samples from the prospective study were shipped frozen or at room temperature prior to DNA extraction. This record comes from a study of blood T cell repertoires in COVID-19 (TCRdb year 2020). Concerning the study at large: Collaborator samples came from the United States, Italy and Spain and covered acute and convalescent phases of COVID-19. The prospective study material was composed of cDNA or gDNA derived from T cells, B-cell-depleted T cells, or PBMCs. Deeply sampled blood TCRbeta repertoires from subjects exposed to, actively infected with, or recovered from COVID-19 were included in the dataset. The repertoires were released in a freely available public database meant as a resource for research on the immune response to SARS-CoV-2. Samples were obtained from the ongoing ImmuneRACE study (first 160 participants) and from approximately 1,200 subjects provided by 6 global collaborators. A de-identified subject ID, COVID-19 status, age in years and sex were almost always included in the sample metadata. Where available, HLA class I and class II types were obtained from metadata supplied by the sample provider rather than from assay-based typing. Overall results and qualifications from the work: The amount of clinical and demographic metadata varied by source and participant and was provided uncurated.

Sequencing was done on a sample of PBMCs or T cells enriched from blood (not recorded which). The TCR originated in a young woman with acute COVID-19. The rearranged segments are TRBV10-2 and TRBJ2-7, and TRBD2 may be the D gene, going by 5 matching bases. The nucleotides read TGCGCCAGCAGCCAAGCGGCGACCTACGAGCAGTACTTC. This sequence encodes CASSQAATYEQYF.